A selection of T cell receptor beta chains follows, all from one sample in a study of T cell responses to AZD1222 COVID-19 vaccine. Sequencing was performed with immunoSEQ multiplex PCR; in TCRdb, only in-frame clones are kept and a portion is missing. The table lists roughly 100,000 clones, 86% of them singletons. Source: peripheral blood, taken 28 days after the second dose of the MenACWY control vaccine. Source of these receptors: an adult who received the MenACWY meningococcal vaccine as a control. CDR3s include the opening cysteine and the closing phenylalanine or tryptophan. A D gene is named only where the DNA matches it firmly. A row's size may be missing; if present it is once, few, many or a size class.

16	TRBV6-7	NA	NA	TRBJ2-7	TGTGCCAGCAGTTACTACAAACAGAAAAGCCTCTACGAGCAGTACTTC	CASSYYKQKSLYEQYF
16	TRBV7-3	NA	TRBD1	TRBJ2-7	TGTGCCAGCAGCCCGGGCGGGACAGGGTACCTCTACGAGCAGTACTTC	CASSPGGTGYLYEQYF
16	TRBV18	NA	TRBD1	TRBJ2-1	TGTGCCAGCTCACCTCCGGGACAGAGGGGCTACAATGAGCAGTTCTTC	CASSPPGQRGYNEQFF
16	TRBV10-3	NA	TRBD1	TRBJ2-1	TGTGCCATCAGTCCTCTCGGACAGGGGACGGTCAATGAGCAGTTCTTC	CAISPLGQGTVNEQFF
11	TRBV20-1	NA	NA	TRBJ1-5	TGCAGTGCTAGGTTAGCAGGGCCCCAGCATTTT	CSARLAGPQHF
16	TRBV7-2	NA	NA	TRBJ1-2	TGTGCCAGCAGCTTAGCGCGGGAGGGGGGCAGCTATGGCTACACCTTC	CASSLAREGGSYGYTF
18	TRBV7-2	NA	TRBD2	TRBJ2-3	TGTGCCAGCAGCCCTGAACTAACTAGCGGGGGGCCAAGGGATACGCAGTATTTT	CASSPELTSGGPRDTQYF
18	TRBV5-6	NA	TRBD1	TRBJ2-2	TGTGCCAGCAGCTTGGTGAGGACAGGGGGCTCGGGTACCGGGGAGCTGTTTTTT	CASSLVRTGGSGTGELFF
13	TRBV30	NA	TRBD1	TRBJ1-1	TGTGCCTGGAGGGGACAGTTATTCACTGAAGCTTTCTTT	CAWRGQLFTEAFF
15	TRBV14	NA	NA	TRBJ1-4	TGTGCCAGCAGCCAAGCGAGGGGGACTAATGAAAAACTGTTTTTT	CASSQARGTNEKLFF
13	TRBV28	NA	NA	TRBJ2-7	TGTGCCAGCAGTCTAAGTACATACTACGAGCAGTACTTC	CASSLSTYYEQYF
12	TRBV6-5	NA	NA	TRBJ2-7	TGTGCCAGCAGTCGCGATGGGGGGGAGCAGTACTTC	CASSRDGGEQYF
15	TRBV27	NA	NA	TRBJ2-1	TGTGCCAGCAGTTTCCGGGACAACCAGGGGAGTGAGCAGTTCTTC	CASSFRDNQGSEQFF
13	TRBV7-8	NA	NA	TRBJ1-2	TGTGCCAGCAGATTAGGGGGGGGTAATGGCTACACCTTC	CASRLGGGNGYTF
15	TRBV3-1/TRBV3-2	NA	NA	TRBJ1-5	TGTGCCAGCAGCCAAAGAGGGTACCAGAATCAGCCCCAGCATTTT	CASSQRGYQNQPQHF
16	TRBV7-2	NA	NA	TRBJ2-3	TGTGCCAGCAGCTTAAGGGGGATGATAGGGACAGATACGCAGTATTTT	CASSLRGMIGTDTQYF
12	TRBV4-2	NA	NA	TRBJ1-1	TGTGCCAGCAGCCAAGTAAACACTGAAGCTTTCTTT	CASSQVNTEAFF
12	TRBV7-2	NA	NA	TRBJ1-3	TGTGCCAGCAAGGGCTCTGGAAACACCATATATTTT	CASKGSGNTIYF
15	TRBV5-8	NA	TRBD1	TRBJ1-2	TGTGCCAGCGAATCCGGACAGGGCGGGAGATATGGCTACACCTTC	CASESGQGGRYGYTF
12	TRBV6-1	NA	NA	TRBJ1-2	TGTGCCAGCAGTGAAACGCTTAAGAGCTACACCTTC	CASSETLKSYTF
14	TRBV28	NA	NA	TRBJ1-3	TGTGCCAGCAGTTTAGGTCATACCGGAAACACCATATATTTT	CASSLGHTGNTIYF
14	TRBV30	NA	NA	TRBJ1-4	TGTGCCTGGAGTGAACAGAGTGGAGGTGAAAAACTGTTTTTT	CAWSEQSGGEKLFF
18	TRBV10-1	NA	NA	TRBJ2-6	TGCGCCAGCAGTGTGACAGCAACGAAAGGGTCTGGGGCCAACGTCCTGACTTTC	CASSVTATKGSGANVLTF
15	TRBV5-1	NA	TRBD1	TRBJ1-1	TGCGCCAGCAGCACCCTACAGGGGATGAACACTGAAGCTTTCTTT	CASSTLQGMNTEAFF
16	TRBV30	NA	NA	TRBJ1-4	TGTGCCTGGAGTCGGGGGGTGGGAGCAACTAATGAAAAACTGTTTTTT	CAWSRGVGATNEKLFF
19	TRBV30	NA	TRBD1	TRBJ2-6	TGTGCCTGGAGTCCCCGGACCGGGACAGTCGCCTCTGGGGCCAACGTCCTGACTTTC	CAWSPRTGTVASGANVLTF
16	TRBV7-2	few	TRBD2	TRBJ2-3	TGTGCCAGCAGCGAGACTAGCGGGGCAAGCACAGATACGCAGTATTTT	CASSETSGASTDTQYF
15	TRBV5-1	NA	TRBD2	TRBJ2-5	TGCGCCAGCAGCCTTCGACTAGCGGAACAAGAGACCCAGTACTTC	CASSLRLAEQETQYF
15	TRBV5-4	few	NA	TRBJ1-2	TGTGCCAGCACCCGAGGTACCCAGGGCTACTATGGCTACACCTTC	CASTRGTQGYYGYTF
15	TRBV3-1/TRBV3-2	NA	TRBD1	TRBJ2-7	TGTGCCAGCACCTCAACCGAGACAGGGAATTACGAGCAGTACTTC	CASTSTETGNYEQYF
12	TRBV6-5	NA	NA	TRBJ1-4	TGTGCCAGCAGCCGGGGGGGGGAAAAACTGTTTTTT	CASSRGGEKLFF
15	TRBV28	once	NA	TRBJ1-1	TGTGCCAGCATCGCCGTGGGGGCCTGGGGTACTGAAGCTTTCTTT	CASIAVGAWGTEAFF
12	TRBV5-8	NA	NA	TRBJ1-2	TGTGCCAGCAGCTCCAGCAAGCCGGGACACACCTTC	CASSSSKPGHTF
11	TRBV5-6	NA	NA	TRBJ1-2	TGTGCCAGCTTCGGGGGGTATGGCTACACCTTC	CASFGGYGYTF
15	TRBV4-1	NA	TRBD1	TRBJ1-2	TGCGCCAGCAGCCCCCCGGGACAGTGGGGCTATGGCTACACCTTC	CASSPPGQWGYGYTF
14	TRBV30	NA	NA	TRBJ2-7	TGTGCCTGGAGTGTTTTGCAGACGAATTCGGAAAAGTACTTC	CAWSVLQTNSEKYF
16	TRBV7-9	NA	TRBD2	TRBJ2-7	TGTGCCAGCAGCCCGATGGCTAGCGGGGCCCTCTACGAGCAGTACTTC	CASSPMASGALYEQYF
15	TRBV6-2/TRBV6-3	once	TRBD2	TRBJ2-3	TGTGCCAGCAGTTACGGACTAGCGGGAACAGATACGCAGTATTTT	CASSYGLAGTDTQYF
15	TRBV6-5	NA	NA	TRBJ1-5	TGTGCCAGCAGACCGGGACCGAACAGCAATCAGCCCCAGCATTTT	CASRPGPNSNQPQHF
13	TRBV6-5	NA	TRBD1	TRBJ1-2	TGTGCCAGCAGGAGGGGGCTCGACTATGGCTACACCTTC	CASRRGLDYGYTF